The entry below describes one T cell receptor beta chain. This entry belongs to a study of blood T cell repertoires in COVID-19. Authors' methods: Estimated nucleated cell counts came from reference gene primer amplification. Using immunoSEQ multiplex PCR, the repertoire was profiled, and TCRdb retains in-frame clones only, with some absent. That table is the source of V, J and clone size, and D and trimming were worked out from the DNA. The sample records 250,000 to 400,000 clones, 70% to 90% being singletons. Between the trimmed V and J ends, which lost 0 bases and 1 base, there was a span of 10 bases. Germline values: CDR1 LGHNA, CDR2 YNFKEQ. The CDR3 is 15 amino acids.

Sample: PBMCs or T cells enriched from blood (not recorded which). This chain uses TRBV4-2 with TRBJ2-7; D not certain. This clonotype originated in a woman younger than 45 who had recovered from COVID-19. This CDR3 reads CASSQDSRASYEQYF. The CDR3 DNA follows: TGTGCCAGCAGCCAAGATTCCCGCGCTTCCTACGAGCAGTACTTC.